These 32 T cell receptor beta chains were all obtained from the same sample, sequenced in a study of cytomegalovirus exposure and HLA in healthy donors. A multiplex PCR was run with 60 Vbeta primers and 13 Jbeta primers. Assay used: immunoSEQ multiplex PCR; TCRdb lists only in-frame clones, some missing. The sample consists of around 150,000 clones, around 79% of them appearing once. Sequenced material: PBMCs. The receptors were gathered from a middle-aged man in good health and CMV-seronegative.

The rearrangement joins TRBV29-1 to TRBJ2-1; 9 nucleotides agree with TRBD2. V shed 6 bases, J shed 9 bases, and the junction held 9 bases outside the gene matches. Germline V gene data show CDR1 as SQVTM and CDR2 as ANQGSEA. This CDR3 contains 13 residues. The CDR3 DNA follows: TGCAGCGTGCGCAGCGGGGGGACGGGTGAGCAGTTCTTC. As protein: CSVRSGGTGEQFF.

This clone appeared a few times. The chain uses TRBV6-4 and TRBJ1-6; possibly TRBD1 for D (6 bases). This CDR3 comprises 15 residues. V was shortened by 4 bases and J by 9 bases, with 16 bases between the two germline ends. Germline values: CDR1 MRHNA, CDR2 SNTAGT. CDR3 sequence reads: CASSALQGQGSPLHF. The CDR3 DNA follows: TGTGCCAGCAGTGCCCTCCAGGGGCAGGGTTCACCCCTCCACTTT.

The chain has TRBV29-1 and TRBJ2-7; 10 bases map to TRBD1. Germline V lookup: CDR1 SQVTM, CDR2 ANQGSEA. The trim removed 4 bases at V and 6 bases at J, leaving 6 bases unmatched. The CDR3 runs to 13 residues. In DNA, the CDR3 is TGCAGCGTTGCGACAGGGGGCACAGGCGAGCAGTACTTC. The encoded protein is CSVATGGTGEQYF.

The rearrangement links TRBV7-9 to TRBJ2-2; D is undetermined. Trimming removed 5 bases at V and 5 bases at J, with 9 bases between. CDR1 and CDR2 (germline): SEHNR, FQNEAQ (reference sequence). This CDR3 has 13 amino acids. The CDR3 DNA is TGTGCCAGCAGCCCGAGATTAACCGGGGAGCTGTTTTTT. This gives the protein CASSPRLTGELFF.

The V and J genes are TRBV30 and TRBJ2-3; TRBD1 matches 8 bases. Germline trimming cut 0 bases from V and 3 bases from J; bases unmatched to any gene: 2. Germline assignment: CDR1 GTSNPN and CDR2 SVGIG (reference sequence). This CDR3 is built from 14 residues. CDR3 DNA: TGTGCCTGGAGTGTAACAGGGGGGACAGATACGCAGTATTTT. This encodes CAWSVTGGTDTQYF.

V usage is TRBV7-9 and J usage is TRBJ2-7, with 10 nucleotides matching TRBD1. CDR1 SEHNR and CDR2 FQNEAQ come from the germline V gene (reference sequence). The CDR3 extends over 18 amino acids. Germline trimming cut 4 bases from V and 1 base from J; bases unmatched to any gene: 13. Written as DNA, the CDR3 is TGTGCCAGCAGCTCCACCCAGACAGGGGGCGGAGGATCCTACGAGCAGTACTTC. Translation: CASSSTQTGGGGSYEQYF.

The V call is TRBV18, the J call TRBJ1-3; tentatively, D is TRBD1 (6 bases). Trimming cost V 5 bases and J 0 bases, with 14 bases left between them. Germline loops: CDR1 KGHSH, CDR2 LQKENI. This CDR3 contains 16 residues. The CDR3 loop is CASSAGDTYSGNTIYF. CDR3 nucleotide sequence: TGTGCCAGCTCAGCAGGGGACACCTACTCTGGAAACACCATATATTTT.

V gene TRBV7-3 combines with J gene TRBJ2-4; 12 nucleotides match TRBD2. V was clipped by 1 base and J by 0 bases; unmatched bases: 7. Germline V gives CDR1 SGHTA, CDR2 FQGTGA. The CDR3 has 19 amino acids. The CDR3 bases are TGTGCCAGCAGCTTAAGGGCTAGCGGGGGGGCGGGAGCCAAAAACATTCAGTACTTC. Translating it yields CASSLRASGGAGAKNIQYF.

In regard to this clone: Other DNA sequences in the same sample also yield this CDR3. The rearrangement uses TRBV5-4 and TRBJ2-5; TRBD2 agrees at 13 bases. Germline lookup yields CDR1 SGHNT and CDR2 YYREEE (reference sequence). The CDR3 spans 15 residues. With V trimmed by 1 base and J by 4 bases, 1 base remained unmatched. This CDR3 reads CASSLRTSGGETQYF. In DNA form, the CDR3 reads TGTGCCAGCAGCTTGAGGACTAGCGGGGGAGAGACCCAGTACTTC.

The chain links TRBV9 to TRBJ1-4; D may be TRBD1 (6 bases). Trimming cost V 0 bases and J 3 bases, with 9 bases left between them. Germline CDR1 and CDR2: SGDLS and YYNGEE. The CDR3 is made up of 15 amino acids. The CDR3 DNA reads as TGTGCCAGCAGCGTAGGTGCAGGGGCTAATGAAAAACTGTTTTTT. As protein: CASSVGAGANEKLFF.

J is TRBJ2-5 and V is TRBV5-1, with TRBD1 as a possible D gene (5 bases). From germline, CDR1 is SGHRS and CDR2 YFSETQ. The germline V and J ends were trimmed by 0 bases and 5 bases, with 14 bases remaining between them. The CDR3 covers 15 residues. CDR3: CASSLEGAILETQYF. The DNA for the CDR3 is TGCGCCAGCAGCTTGGAAGGGGCAATTTTGGAGACCCAGTACTTC.

The chain's CDR3 is CASSPWTGINEAFF. Written as DNA, the CDR3 is TGCGCCAGCAGCCCCTGGACAGGGATTAATGAAGCTTTCTTT. This chain links TRBV4-1 with TRBJ1-1; 8 bases map to TRBD1. Germline V gene data show CDR1 as MGHRA and CDR2 as YSYEKL. V lost 4 bases and J lost 7; bases outside the gene matches: 8. The CDR3 consists of 14 residues.

This clone showed up just once. V gene TRBV2 combines with J gene TRBJ1-2; no firm D call. The CDR3 is 14 amino acids. Germline V CDR1 and CDR2: SNHLY, FYNNEI. V gave up 5 bases and J gave up 8 bases, with 18 bases separating them. The CDR3 region is CASSPDTVEYGYTF. The CDR3, as DNA: TGTGCCAGCAGTCCTGACACCGTTGAGTACGGCTACACCTTC.

This clone was recorded only once. The CDR3 loop is CASSLASGGNTGELFF. The CDR3 DNA is TGCGCCAGCAGCTTGGCCAGCGGGGGGAACACCGGGGAGCTGTTTTTT. This chain connects TRBV5-1 to TRBJ2-2, with 8 bases identical to TRBD2. Germline V gene data show CDR1 as SGHRS and CDR2 as YFSETQ. The CDR3 consists of 16 residues. V was clipped by 0 bases and J by 1 base; unmatched bases: 2.

The genes are TRBV9 and TRBJ2-3; 9 bases are shared with TRBD1. The germline CDR1 and CDR2 sequences are SGDLS and YYNGEE. This CDR3 has 16 residues. With 0 bases clipped from V and 4 bases from J, the junction kept 6 bases outside the gene matches. The CDR3 sequence: CASSVGTGVYADTQYF. CDR3 bases: TGTGCCAGCAGCGTAGGGACAGGGGTTTATGCAGATACGCAGTATTTT.

In regard to this clone: At one end, the junction sequence differs from germline, possibly due to a read error. The chain has TRBV9 and TRBJ2-6; D remains ambiguous. The CDR3 consists of 15 residues. Germline V CDR1 and CDR2: SGDLS, YYNGEE. DNA for the CDR3: TGTGCCAACAGCGATCTCCTGCGGGGGGCCAACGTCCTGACTTTC. It is translated as CANSDLLRGANVLTF. The full variable domain, with the rest looked up from reference TRBV9 and TRBJ2-6, is DSGVTQTPKHLITATGQRVTLRCSPRSGDLSVYWYQQSLDQGLQFLIQYYNGEERAKGNILERFSAQQFPDLHSELNLSSLELGDSALYFCANSDLLRGANVLTFGAGSRLTVL.

The chain links TRBV6-5 to TRBJ1-4, with no clear D. CDR1 and CDR2 (germline): MNHEY, SVGAGI. The CDR3 extends over 15 amino acids. V was clipped by 6 bases and J by 3 bases, with 14 bases between them. The DNA of the CDR3 is TGTGCCAGCAGCAGCGGTCCCTGGGCTAATGAAAAACTGTTTTTT. Translated, it gives CASSSGPWANEKLFF.

This chain uses TRBV4-1 with TRBJ2-1; 9 nucleotides align to TRBD2. Unmatched junction bases numbered 9, after V lost 10 bases and J lost 2 bases. From germline, CDR1 is MGHRA and CDR2 YSYEKL. This CDR3 has 15 amino acids. This CDR3 reads CATQERLAAYNEQFF. The CDR3 coding sequence is TGCGCCACCCAGGAAAGACTAGCGGCCTACAATGAGCAGTTCTTC.

This clone was recorded once. The J gene is TRBJ1-3, the V gene TRBV9; D is unclear. CDR3 length equals 13 residues. The V gene lost 0 bases and the J gene lost 8 bases, with 9 bases spanning the gap. In germline, CDR1 is SGDLS, CDR2 YYNGEE. CDR3 coding DNA: TGTGCCAGCAGCGTAGACAGCGGGGACACCATATATTTT. Protein product: CASSVDSGDTIYF.

This chain joins TRBV6-5 and TRBJ1-1; D unresolved. The V gene lost 1 base and the J gene lost 3 bases, with 9 bases spanning the gap. Germline assignment: CDR1 MNHEY and CDR2 SVGAGI. This CDR3 region has 14 residues. CDR3 sequence: CASSYLGRDTEAFF. CDR3 nucleotides: TGTGCCAGCAGTTACTTGGGTCGGGACACTGAAGCTTTCTTT.

V usage is TRBV7-9 and J usage is TRBJ2-1; unclear D gene. The germline V gene encodes CDR1 SEHNR and CDR2 FQNEAQ (reference sequence). The V end lost 5 bases, the J end lost 6 bases, and 14 bases lay between the germline ends. The CDR3 has 14 residues. The CDR3 sequence is CASSLPIVPNEQFF. The CDR3 DNA follows: TGTGCCAGCAGCCTTCCTATAGTCCCCAATGAGCAGTTCTTC.

The J gene is TRBJ2-3, the V gene TRBV6-1; 8 bases align to TRBD2. Germline V gene sequence: CDR1 MNHNS, CDR2 SASEGT. The CDR3 extends over 14 amino acids. V dropped 5 bases and J dropped 2; count of bases not matched to a gene: 3. The CDR3 DNA reads as TGTGCCAGCAGTCTCGGGGGGGCCACAGATACGCAGTATTTT. It is translated as CASSLGGATDTQYF.

The genes are TRBV9 and TRBJ2-6; 8 bases are shared with TRBD1. V lost 3 bases, J lost 0 bases, and 17 bases stayed unmatched. Germline V gene data show CDR1 as SGDLS and CDR2 as YYNGEE. The CDR3 sequence is 21 residues long. As DNA, the CDR3 is TGTGCCAGCAGCGGAACTGCTATTGGACAGGGCGCGGTCTCTGGGGCCAACGTCCTGACTTTC. It encodes CASSGTAIGQGAVSGANVLTF.

A single count supports this clone. CDR3 sequence reads: CASRDRDGAFF. The CDR3 nucleotides read TGTGCCAGCCGGGACAGGGATGGAGCTTTCTTT. The V gene is TRBV2, the J gene TRBJ1-1; 9 nucleotides line up with TRBD1. Germline lookup yields CDR1 SNHLY and CDR2 FYNNEI. CDR3 size: 11 residues. Unmatched junction bases numbered 5, after V lost 8 bases and J lost 10 bases.

The rearrangement links TRBV11-2 to TRBJ1-5; 7 bases map to TRBD1. The V segment lost 5 bases and the J segment 3 bases; nucleotides outside the gene matches: 10. Germline V gene lookup returns CDR1 SGHAT and CDR2 FQNNGV. CDR3 length: 16 residues. The CDR3 reads CASSKHRGGPNQPQHF. As DNA, the CDR3 is TGTGCCAGCAGCAAGCACAGGGGTGGGCCCAATCAGCCCCAGCATTTT.

Concerning this clone: At one end the junction does not follow the germline gene, possibly because of a read error. V usage is TRBV11-2 and J usage is TRBJ1-1; D gene uncertain. Germline V gene data show CDR1 as SGHAT and CDR2 as FQNNGV. This CDR3 has 14 residues. CDR3 DNA sequence: TGTGCCAGCAGCTTAGTTCGGGAACCCCTAGGAGCTTCCTTT. This sequence encodes CASSLVREPLGASF. The whole variable domain, filled in from reference TRBV11-2 and TRBJ1-1, reads EAGVAQSPRYKIIEKRQSVAFWCNPISGHATLYWYQQILGQGPKLLIQFQNNGVVDDSQLPKDRFSAERLKGVDSTLKIQPAKLEDSAVYLCASSLVREPLGASFGQGTRLTVV.

The gene calls are TRBV4-2 and TRBJ2-7, with D perhaps matching TRBD2 (5 bases). Trimming removed 5 bases from V and 3 bases from J, with 23 bases in between. This CDR3 region has 17 residues. Germline V gives CDR1 LGHNA, CDR2 YNFKEQ. DNA of the CDR3: TGTGCCAGCAGCAACCGACTACGACCGCAGGCGAGCTACGAGCAGTACTTC. Translated, it gives CASSNRLRPQASYEQYF.

The chain uses TRBV2 and TRBJ1-4; a weak D match, TRBD1 (6 bases). The CDR3 consists of 16 residues. Trimming removed 6 bases at V and 2 bases at J, with 16 bases between. The V gene's germline CDR1 is SNHLY and CDR2 FYNNEI. The CDR3 is CASRALWGPTNEKLFF. CDR3 sequence (DNA): TGTGCCAGCAGGGCCCTTTGGGGGCCTACTAATGAAAAACTGTTTTTT. Complete variable domain (other parts from reference TRBV2 and TRBJ1-4): EPEVTQTPSHQVTQMGQEVILRCVPISNHLYFYWYRQILGQKVEFLVSFYNNEISEKSEIFDDQFSVERPDGSNFTLKIRSTKLEDSAMYFCASRALWGPTNEKLFFGSGTQLSVL.

The chain joins TRBV2 to TRBJ2-7; D possibly corresponds to TRBD2 (5 bases). This CDR3 has 13 amino acids. V lost 7 bases, J lost 1 base, and 11 bases lay in between. Germline loops: CDR1 SNHLY, CDR2 FYNNEI. CDR3 protein: CASKEGISYEQYF. The CDR3 nucleotides read TGTGCCAGCAAAGAGGGTATTTCCTACGAGCAGTACTTC.

This clone was seen more than once but under ten times. This sequence joins TRBV5-4 and TRBJ1-2; perhaps TRBD1 as D (6 bases). Trimming took off 3 bases at V and 7 bases at J, with 10 bases between the two ends. The CDR3 consists of 12 residues. Looked up from germline, CDR1 is SGHNT and CDR2 is YYREEE (reference sequence). This CDR3 reads CASSSTGSGYTF. CDR3 nucleotide sequence: TGTGCCAGCAGCTCCACAGGGAGTGGCTACACCTTC.

This clone was seen a few times. V is TRBV23-1 and J is TRBJ2-5; 7 bases are shared with TRBD1. TRBV23-1 is an open reading frame whose function is uncertain. CDR3 size: 16 residues. J was trimmed by 2 bases and V by 2 bases; bases with no gene match: 8. The chain's CDR3 is CASSQNTGERQETQYF. CDR3 DNA: TGCGCCAGCAGTCAAAATACAGGGGAGAGGCAAGAGACCCAGTACTTC.

V usage is TRBV10-1 and J usage is TRBJ2-1; maybe TRBD2 (5 bases). In germline, CDR1 is WNHNN, CDR2 SYGVQD (reference sequence). The CDR3 loop spans 14 amino acids. V was cut by 4 bases and J by 5 bases, with 12 bases left in between. The CDR3 loop reads CASSVAGLNNEQFF. The CDR3 DNA reads as TGCGCCAGCAGTGTTGCGGGCCTAAACAATGAGCAGTTCTTC.